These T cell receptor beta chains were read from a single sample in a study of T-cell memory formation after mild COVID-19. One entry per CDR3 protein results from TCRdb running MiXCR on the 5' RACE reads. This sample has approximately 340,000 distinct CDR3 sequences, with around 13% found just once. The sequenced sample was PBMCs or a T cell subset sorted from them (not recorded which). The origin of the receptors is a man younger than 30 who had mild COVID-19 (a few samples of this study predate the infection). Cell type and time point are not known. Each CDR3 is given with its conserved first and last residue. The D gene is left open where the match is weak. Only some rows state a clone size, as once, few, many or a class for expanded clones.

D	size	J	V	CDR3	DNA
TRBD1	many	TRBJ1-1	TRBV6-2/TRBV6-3	CASSYSSFGQGKFEAFF	TGTGCCAGCAGTTACTCGTCTTTCGGACAGGGGAAATTTGAAGCTTTCTTT
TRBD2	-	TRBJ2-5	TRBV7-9	CASSQRSSGEETQYF	TGTGCCAGCAGCCAAAGATCTAGCGGGGAAGAGACCCAGTACTTC
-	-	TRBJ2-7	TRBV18	CASSATYEQYF	TGTGCCAGCTCCGCCACCTACGAGCAGTACTTC
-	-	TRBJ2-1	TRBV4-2	CASSPSGTYNEQFF	TGTGCCAGCAGCCCTTCGGGGACCTACAATGAGCAGTTCTTC
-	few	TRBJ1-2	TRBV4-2	CASSPGITYGYTF	TGTGCCAGCAGCCCTGGCATAACATATGGCTACACCTTC
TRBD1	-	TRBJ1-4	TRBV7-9	CASSLDRGLTNEKLFF	TGTGCCAGCAGCTTGGACAGGGGTTTAACTAATGAAAAACTGTTTTTT
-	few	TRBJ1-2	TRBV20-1	CSAPAPGNYGYTF	TGCAGTGCCCCCGCCCCGGGAAACTATGGCTACACCTTC
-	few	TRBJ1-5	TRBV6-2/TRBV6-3	CASSLLLRPQHF	TGTGCCAGCAGTCTCCTGCTGAGGCCCCAGCATTTT
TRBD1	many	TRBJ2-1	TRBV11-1	CASSKQGGPYNEQFF	TGTGCCAGCAGCAAACAGGGGGGCCCATACAATGAGCAGTTCTTC
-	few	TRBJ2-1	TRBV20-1	CSARRPGGNEQFF	TGCAGTGCTAGACGACCTGGGGGCAATGAGCAGTTCTTC
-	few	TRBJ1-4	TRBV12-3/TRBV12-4	CASSFAGLGEKLFF	TGTGCCAGCAGTTTCGCAGGGTTGGGTGAAAAACTGTTTTTT
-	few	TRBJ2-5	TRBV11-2	CASSGGGPQYF	TGTGCCAGCAGCGGGGGTGGCCCCCAGTACTTC
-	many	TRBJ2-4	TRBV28	CASSLYTGGQLNIQYF	TGTGCCAGCAGTTTATATACCGGGGGACAGCTAAACATTCAGTACTTC
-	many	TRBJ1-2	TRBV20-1	CSAKRGAYGYTF	TGCAGTGCTAAGAGGGGGGCCTATGGCTACACCTTC
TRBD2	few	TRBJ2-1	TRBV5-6	CASSLGGLHNEQFF	TGTGCCAGCAGCTTGGGGGGACTACACAATGAGCAGTTCTTC
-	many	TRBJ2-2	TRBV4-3	CASSHDNRDTGELFF	TGCGCCAGCAGCCATGATAACAGGGACACCGGGGAGCTGTTTTTT
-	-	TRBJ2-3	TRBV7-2	CASLRGGGDTQYF	TGTGCCAGCCTGAGGGGAGGTGGCGATACGCAGTATTTT
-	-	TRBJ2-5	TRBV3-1	CASSPGVTETQYF	TGTGCCAGCAGCCCGGGGGTGACGGAGACCCAGTACTTC
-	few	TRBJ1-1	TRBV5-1	CASSWSAGEDTEAFF	TGCGCCAGCAGTTGGTCAGCAGGAGAGGACACTGAAGCTTTCTTT
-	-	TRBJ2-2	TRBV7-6	CASSFDVQGNTGELFF	TGTGCCAGCAGCTTCGACGTACAGGGGAACACCGGGGAGCTGTTTTTT
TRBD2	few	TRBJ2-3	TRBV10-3	CAIRKTSGGGLSTDTQYF	TGTGCCATCAGAAAGACTAGCGGGGGGGGCCTTAGCACAGATACGCAGTATTTT
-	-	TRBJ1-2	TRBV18	CASSPPEGLGYTF	TGTGCCAGCTCACCACCGGAAGGACTCGGCTACACCTTC
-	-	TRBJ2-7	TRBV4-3	CASSQYVGGYEQYF	TGCGCCAGCAGCCAATATGTTGGGGGCTACGAGCAGTACTTC
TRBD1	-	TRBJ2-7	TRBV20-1	CSAPPAGTGGYLSSYEQYF	TGCAGTGCCCCTCCCGCTGGGACAGGGGGTTACCTAAGCTCCTACGAGCAGTACTTC
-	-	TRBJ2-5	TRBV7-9	CASSLAYSGETQYF	TGTGCCAGCAGCTTAGCGTACTCGGGGGAGACCCAGTACTTC
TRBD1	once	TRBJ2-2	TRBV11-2	CASRRPGQGTGELFF	TGTGCCAGCAGGCGCCCGGGACAGGGGACCGGGGAGCTGTTTTTT
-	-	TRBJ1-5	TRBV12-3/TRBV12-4	CASTGWGQPQHF	TGTGCCAGCACGGGATGGGGTCAGCCCCAGCATTTT
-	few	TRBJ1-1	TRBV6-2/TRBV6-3	CASSSPPLGYMNTEAFF	TGTGCCAGCAGCTCTCCGCCGCTGGGGTATATGAACACTGAAGCTTTCTTT
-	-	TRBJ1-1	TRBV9	CASSVGTGSLPNTEAFF	TGTGCCAGCAGCGTGGGAACAGGGAGTCTACCGAACACTGAAGCTTTCTTT
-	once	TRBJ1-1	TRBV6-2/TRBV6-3	CASSYLGERTEAFF	TGTGCCAGCAGTTACTTGGGGGAGAGAACTGAAGCTTTCTTT
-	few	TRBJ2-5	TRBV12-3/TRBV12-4	CASSSGFGVMETQYF	TGTGCCAGCAGTTCTGGGTTCGGGGTTATGGAGACCCAGTACTTC
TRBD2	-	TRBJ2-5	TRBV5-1	CASSATSGGAQETQYF	TGCGCCAGCAGTGCGACTAGCGGGGGGGCCCAAGAGACCCAGTACTTC
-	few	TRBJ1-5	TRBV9	CASSVDPTGNQPQHF	TGTGCCAGCAGCGTAGACCCCACAGGAAATCAGCCCCAGCATTTT
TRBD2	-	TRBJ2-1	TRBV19	CAASVGGVLNEQFF	TGTGCCGCCTCTGTCGGGGGGGTCCTCAATGAGCAGTTCTTC
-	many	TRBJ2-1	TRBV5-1	CASSLVGFYNEQFF	TGCGCCAGCAGCTTGGTAGGTTTCTACAATGAGCAGTTCTTC
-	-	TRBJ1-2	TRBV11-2	CASSLGVSNYGYTF	TGTGCCAGCAGCTTAGGGGTATCGAACTATGGCTACACCTTC
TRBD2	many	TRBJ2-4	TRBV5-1	CASSTSSGALIQYF	TGCGCCAGCAGTACGTCTAGCGGGGCCCTTATTCAGTACTTC
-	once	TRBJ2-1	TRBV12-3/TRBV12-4	CASTPGPRWPEQFF	TGTGCCAGCACTCCGGGACCGAGATGGCCTGAGCAGTTCTTC
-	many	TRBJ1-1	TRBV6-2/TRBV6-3	CASSFEGALNTEAFF	TGTGCCAGCAGTTTCGAGGGAGCATTGAACACTGAAGCTTTCTTT
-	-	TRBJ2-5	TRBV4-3	CASSQERIGQGAETQYF	TGCGCCAGCAGCCAAGAAAGAATCGGACAAGGGGCGGAGACCCAGTACTTC
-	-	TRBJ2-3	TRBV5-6	CASSPENTGTQYF	TGTGCCAGCAGCCCGGAGAATACCGGTACGCAGTATTTT
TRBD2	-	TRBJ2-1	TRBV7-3	CASSSRGAGGPNEQFF	TGTGCCAGCAGCTCCCGAGGGGCGGGGGGGCCAAATGAGCAGTTCTTC